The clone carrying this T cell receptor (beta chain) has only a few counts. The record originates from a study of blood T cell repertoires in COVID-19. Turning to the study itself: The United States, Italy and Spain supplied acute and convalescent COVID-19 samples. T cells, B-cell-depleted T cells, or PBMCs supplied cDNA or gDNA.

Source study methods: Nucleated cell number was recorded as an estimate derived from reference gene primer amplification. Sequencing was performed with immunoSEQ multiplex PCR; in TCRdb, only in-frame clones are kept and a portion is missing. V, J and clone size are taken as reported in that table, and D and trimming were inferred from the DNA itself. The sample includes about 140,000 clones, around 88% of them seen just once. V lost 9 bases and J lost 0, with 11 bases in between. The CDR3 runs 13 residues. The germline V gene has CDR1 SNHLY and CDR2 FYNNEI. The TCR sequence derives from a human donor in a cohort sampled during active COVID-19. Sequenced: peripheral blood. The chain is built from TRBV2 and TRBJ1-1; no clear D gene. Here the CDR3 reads CASTPLMNTEAFF. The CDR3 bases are TGTGCCAGTACACCGCTCATGAACACTGAAGCTTTCTTT.